This T cell receptor beta chain was identified during a study of CD8 T cells in ankylosing spondylitis. Study-level results: A number of the motif variants had already been described in reactive arthritis synovial fluid and blood. Peripheral blood held disease-linked clones only at relatively low frequency, and these were CD8+. From matched ankylosing spondylitis synovial fluid, disease-linked clones were reportedly recovered at significantly enriched levels. Ankylosing spondylitis blood appeared to be characterized by a TCR beta motif of several highly homologous variants.

Trimming stripped 5 bases from V and 7 bases from J, with 12 bases between. Germline V lookup: CDR1 LNHNV, CDR2 YYDKDF (reference sequence). The CDR3 has 14 amino acids. This clonotype has more than one count but fewer than ten. What it recognizes is unknown. 5'-RACE, quantitative and with molecular barcodes, yielded the TCR beta libraries. Each CDR3 protein gets one entry after TCRdb re-called the 5' RACE reads with MiXCR. Of hundreds of thousands of distinct CDR3 sequences listed, approximately 12% are singletons. The receptor's source is a male donor with ankylosing spondylitis. The sample consisted of blood, either unsorted or a sorted T cell fraction (not recorded which). V is TRBV15 and J is TRBJ1-6, with D uncertain. The CDR3, as DNA: TGTGCCACCAGCCTGGAGGGAGGGAATTCACCCCTCCACTTT. Translating gives CATSLEGGNSPLHF.